This passage covers 32 T cell receptor beta chains from one sample sequenced in a study of response to subunit inactivated influenza vaccine. In TCRdb, the RT-PCR reads were re-called with MiXCR into one record per CDR3 protein. In the table there are approximately 530,000 distinct CDR3 sequences, 6% to 9% of which are singletons. This sample comprised PBMCs from blood, obtained around 2 years after vaccination. The receptors here all came from a man between 50 and 69 years old who received an inactivated influenza vaccine.

This clonotype was found a few times. The chain links TRBV20-1 to TRBJ2-7; weak D call: TRBD2 (5 bases). V was shortened by 5 bases and J by 7 bases, with 24 bases between the two germline ends. Germline CDR1 reads DFQATT; CDR2 reads SNEGSKA (reference sequence). CDR3 length equals 15 residues. In nucleotides, the CDR3 is TGCAGTGCTCCTTCATCAGACTACCCCCATCGGGAGCAGTACTTC. Residues: CSAPSSDYPHREQYF.

V and J are TRBV5-1 and TRBJ1-1; weak D call: TRBD1 (5 bases). Germline CDR1 SGHRS, CDR2 YFSETQ. Trimming left V 6 bases short and J 1 base short, with 10 bases between. This CDR3 region has 13 residues. The CDR3 nucleotides are TGCGCCAGCACTAAAGACAGGAACACTGAAGCTTTCTTT. Its protein is CASTKDRNTEAFF.

The CDR3 coding sequence is TGTGCCTGGTCATTTTCTAATACCCCCAATGAGCAGTTCTTC. Its protein is CAWSFSNTPNEQFF. The chain joins TRBV30 to TRBJ2-1, with D hard to call. Trimming stripped 5 bases from V and 6 bases from J, with 17 bases between. The germline V gene has CDR1 GTSNPN and CDR2 SVGIG (reference sequence). The CDR3 length is 14 residues. The variable domain in full, completed from reference TRBV30 and TRBJ2-1, reads SQTIHQWPATLVQPVGSPLSLECTVEGTSNPNLYWYRQAAGRGLQLLFYSVGIGQISSEVPQNLSASRPQDRQFILSSKKLLLSDSGFYLCAWSFSNTPNEQFFGPGTRLTVL.

CDR3 sequence: CASSQNIPPDTQYF. CDR3 nucleotide sequence: TGTGCCAGCAGCCAAAACATTCCACCAGATACGCAGTATTTT. The V call is TRBV14, the J call TRBJ2-3; D uncertain. From germline, CDR1 is SGHDN and CDR2 FVKESK. CDR3 length: 14 residues. With 2 bases removed from V and 4 bases from J, the gap between germline ends came to 10 bases.

The chain carries TRBV18 and TRBJ2-1, with D tentatively TRBD1 or TRBD2 (5 bases each). Trimming removed 6 bases at V and 7 bases at J, with 22 bases between. Germline assignment: CDR1 KGHSH and CDR2 LQKENI. This CDR3 is 16 amino acids long. CDR3 nucleotide sequence: TGTGCCAGCTCCCTTCAAACTCCCTTCGAGGGGAATGAGCAGTTCTTC. Protein: CASSLQTPFEGNEQFF.

The V and J genes are TRBV11-1 and TRBJ2-2; unclear D gene. Germline lookup yields CDR1 SGHAT and CDR2 FQDESV (reference sequence). The CDR3 has 18 residues. V was clipped by 0 bases and J by 1 base, with 15 bases between them. The DNA of the CDR3 is TGTGCCAGCAGCTTAGCGATGAGGTTCCCTCAGAACACCGGGGAGCTGTTTTTT. Protein: CASSLAMRFPQNTGELFF.

This clonotype has just a few counts. The J gene is TRBJ2-1, the V gene TRBV7-8; D is perhaps TRBD1 (6 bases). Germline V gene data show CDR1 as SGHVS and CDR2 as FQNEAQ. The CDR3 sequence is 14 residues long. V dropped 5 bases and J dropped 6 bases, with 14 bases sitting between them. CDR3 DNA: TGTGCCAGCAGCCCGAGACAGGCTTCCAATGAGCAGTTCTTC. Its translation is CASSPRQASNEQFF.

The CDR3 loop reads CASGWTGYNEQFF. The CDR3 DNA follows: TGTGCTAGTGGTTGGACAGGCTACAATGAGCAGTTCTTC. This chain links TRBV12-5 with TRBJ2-1; 7 bases are a match to TRBD1. Germline V gene sequence: CDR1 LGHNT, CDR2 FRNRAP. This CDR3 is 13 amino acids long. After removal of 4 bases from V and 3 bases from J, the junction contained 0 bases not matched to a gene. The full variable domain, with the rest looked up from reference TRBV12-5 and TRBJ2-1, is DARVTQTPRHKVTEMGQEVTMRCQPILGHNTVFWYRQTMMQGLELLAYFRNRAPLDDSGMPKDRFSAEMPDATLATLKIQPSEPRDSAVYFCASGWTGYNEQFFGPGTRLTVL.

This clonotype was picked up a small number of times. The chain employs TRBV5-6 and TRBJ2-1; D gene unclear. V was pared by 4 bases and J by 0 bases, with 8 bases between. This CDR3 has 14 residues. Germline CDR1 reads SGHDT; CDR2 reads YYEEEE. The CDR3 spells CASSPSYSYNEQFF. CDR3 nucleotide sequence: TGTGCCAGCAGCCCAAGCTACTCCTACAATGAGCAGTTCTTC.

The sample holds one count of this clonotype. This chain uses TRBV19 with TRBJ2-7, with D perhaps TRBD1 (5 bases). CDR1 and CDR2 (germline): LNHDA, SQIVND (reference sequence). This CDR3 is 14 amino acids long. With 0 bases removed from V and 9 bases from J, the gap between germline ends came to 15 bases. The CDR3 DNA follows: TGTGCCAGTAGTATAGATGACAGCTCCTGCGCGCAGTACTTC. It codes for CASSIDDSSCAQYF.

This clonotype was observed many times. V is TRBV10-3 and J is TRBJ2-1; 10 bases match TRBD1. The CDR3 loop spans 13 amino acids. CDR1 ENHRY and CDR2 SYGVKD come from the germline V gene. J gave up 10 bases and V 4 bases, and 4 bases lay outside the gene matches. The chain's CDR3 is CAISVDRGQEQFF. The CDR3 region has the DNA TGTGCCATCAGTGTTGACAGGGGGCAGGAGCAGTTCTTC.

The genes are TRBV28 and TRBJ2-7, with D perhaps TRBD1 (6 bases). V was cut by 7 bases and J by 4 bases, with 14 bases left in between. This CDR3 has 13 residues. Looked up from germline, CDR1 is MDHEN and CDR2 is SYDVKM. The CDR3: CASMGAPNYEQYF. CDR3 nucleotide sequence: TGTGCCAGCATGGGGGCCCCAAATTACGAGCAGTACTTC.

This clonotype has more than one count but fewer than ten. The chain has TRBV4-1 and TRBJ2-3; D is undetermined. There are 13 residues in the CDR3. Trimming shortened V by 3 bases and J by 1 base, and 5 bases separated the two germline ends. The germline V gene encodes CDR1 MGHRA and CDR2 YSYEKL. This CDR3 reads CASSQSGTDTQYF. The DNA of the CDR3 is TGCGCCAGCAGCCAGAGCGGCACAGATACGCAGTATTTT.

The count of this clonotype is one. The junction and the germline gene differ at one end; a read error may be behind it. The chain employs TRBV20-1 and TRBJ2-7; 11 bases fit TRBD2. Germline values: CDR1 DFQATT, CDR2 SNEGSKA (reference sequence). The length of the CDR3 is 14 residues. The DNA for the CDR3 is TGCAGTGCAAAGCTAGCGGGGGGTTCCTGCGAGCAGTACTTC. Encoded protein: CSAKLAGGSCEQYF.

V is TRBV14 and J is TRBJ2-1; D uncertain. V gave up 0 bases and J gave up 2 bases, with 8 bases separating them. CDR1 SGHDN and CDR2 FVKESK come from the germline V gene. The CDR3 runs 15 residues. Here the CDR3 reads CASSQDSPPYNEQFF. CDR3 sequence (DNA): TGTGCCAGCAGCCAAGATAGCCCCCCCTACAATGAGCAGTTCTTC.

In this sample, this clonotype turned up a few times. The CDR3 loop reads CASRPRQVSYEQYF. The CDR3 nucleotides are TGTGCCAGCAGACCCCGACAGGTATCCTACGAGCAGTACTTC. The genes are TRBV7-2 and TRBJ2-7, with D possibly being TRBD1 (6 bases). CDR3 length: 14 amino acids. The germline gives CDR1 SGHTA, CDR2 FQGNSA. The V end was cut by 6 bases, the J end by 1 base, with 13 bases between.

Only a few counts were recorded for this clonotype. The J gene is TRBJ1-1, the V gene TRBV20-1, with no clear D. The CDR3 consists of 14 residues. Per germline, CDR1 DFQATT and CDR2 SNEGSKA (reference sequence). With 0 bases removed from V and 0 bases from J, the gap between germline ends came to 8 bases. CDR3 region: CSARDGPLNTEAFF. CDR3 sequence (DNA): TGCAGTGCTAGAGATGGGCCATTGAACACTGAAGCTTTCTTT.

This clonotype was recorded a few times. The chain is built from TRBV20-1 and TRBJ2-1, with 8 bases matching TRBD2. J was trimmed by 9 bases and V by 3 bases; bases with no gene match: 10. CDR3 length: 14 residues. Germline V gene lookup returns CDR1 DFQATT and CDR2 SNEGSKA (reference sequence). CDR3 protein: CSARHSGVFVEQFF. CDR3 DNA sequence: TGCAGTGCTAGGCATAGCGGGGTTTTCGTTGAGCAGTTCTTC.

The chain has TRBV5-1 and TRBJ2-3; 8 nucleotides match TRBD1. The CDR3 consists of 15 residues. CDR1 is SGHRS, CDR2 YFSETQ, per germline. V lost 4 bases to trimming and J lost 4 bases; unmatched junction nucleotides: 8. DNA of the CDR3: TGCGCCAGCAGCCCAGGGGGCGCAAGGTCAGATACGCAGTATTTT. Translated: CASSPGGARSDTQYF. Using reference TRBV5-1 and TRBJ2-3 for the parts outside the CDR3, the full variable domain is KAGVTQTPRYLIKTRGQQVTLSCSPISGHRSVSWYQQTPGQGLQFLFEYFSETQRNKGNFPGRFSGRQFSNSRSEMNVSTLELGDSALYLCASSPGGARSDTQYFGPGTRLTVL.

This clonotype was observed a handful of times. This chain connects TRBV10-3 to TRBJ1-6; D remains ambiguous. V was shortened by 2 bases and J by 5 bases, with 7 bases between the two germline ends. The germline CDR1 and CDR2 sequences are ENHRY and SYGVKD. CDR3 length: 14 amino acids. CDR3 residues: CAISEVENNSPLHF. The CDR3 DNA reads TGTGCCATCAGTGAGGTGGAGAATAATTCACCCCTCCACTTT.

Ten or more counts support this clonotype. The gene calls are TRBV30 and TRBJ2-7, with D unresolved. This CDR3 is 13 amino acids long. The V end was cut by 1 base, the J end by 2 bases, with 9 bases between. Germline CDR1 reads GTSNPN; CDR2 reads SVGIG (reference sequence). Here the CDR3 reads CAWSDKLAYEQYF. CDR3 DNA: TGTGCCTGGAGTGATAAACTGGCCTACGAGCAGTACTTC.

J is TRBJ2-1 and V is TRBV6-5; 9 bases are a match to TRBD2. The CDR3 has 15 residues. Germline CDR1 MNHEY, CDR2 SVGAGI. V was clipped by 2 bases and J by 12 bases; unmatched bases: 11. The CDR3 DNA reads as TGTGCCAGCAGTTACCGGGGACTAGCTGGGCATGGGCAGTTCTTC. Encoded protein: CASSYRGLAGHGQFF.

The chain carries TRBV5-4 and TRBJ1-2; a possible D gene is TRBD1 (5 bases). Germline V gene sequence: CDR1 SGHNT, CDR2 YYREEE (reference sequence). V lost 8 bases and J lost 7, with 18 bases in between. CDR3 length: 13 residues. CDR3 region: CARSPGAGLGYTF. CDR3 coding DNA: TGTGCCAGAAGCCCCGGCGCAGGGCTTGGCTACACCTTC.

This clonotype has more than one count but fewer than ten. The V and J genes are TRBV12-3 or TRBV12-4 and TRBJ1-2, with 11 positions matching TRBD1. The CDR3 loop spans 15 amino acids. The trim removed 5 bases at V and 5 bases at J, leaving 7 bases unmatched. CDR3 in amino acids: CASSIGQGAGYGYTF. The CDR3 DNA is TGTGCCAGCAGTATAGGACAGGGGGCAGGGTATGGCTACACCTTC.

The chain couples TRBV15 to TRBJ2-3; TRBD2 might be the D (6 bases). The CDR3 consists of 15 residues. Per the germline V gene, CDR1 is LNHNV and CDR2 is YYDKDF (reference sequence). Trimming took off 5 bases at V and 2 bases at J, with 14 bases between the two ends. The DNA of the CDR3 is TGTGCCACCAGCCGAAACGGGGGACTCACAGATACGCAGTATTTT. It yields the protein CATSRNGGLTDTQYF. Together with reference TRBV15 and TRBJ2-3, the CDR3 gives the full variable domain: DAMVIQNPRYQVTQFGKPVTLSCSQTLNHNVMYWYQQKSSQAPKLLFHYYDKDFNNEADTPDNFQSRRPNTSFCFLDIRSPGLGDTAMYLCATSRNGGLTDTQYFGPGTRLTVL.

The chain couples TRBV2 to TRBJ2-2; 7 bases map to TRBD1. The CDR3 covers 13 residues. Germline V CDR1 and CDR2: SNHLY, FYNNEI. V shed 8 bases, J shed 2 bases, and the junction held 2 bases outside the gene matches. CDR3 in amino acids: CASGQDNTGELFF. The CDR3 DNA reads TGTGCCAGCGGACAGGATAACACCGGGGAGCTGTTTTTT.

This rearrangement joins TRBV20-1 to TRBJ2-1; a possible D gene is TRBD1 (5 bases). This CDR3 region has 15 residues. V was clipped by 3 bases and J by 6 bases, with 18 bases between them. The germline V gene has CDR1 DFQATT and CDR2 SNEGSKA (reference sequence). CDR3 amino acids: CSASPVGIQVNEQFF. For the CDR3, the DNA is TGCAGTGCTAGCCCCGTAGGTATACAGGTCAATGAGCAGTTCTTC.

This clonotype turned up a few times. The V and J genes are TRBV11-2 and TRBJ2-2; 9 bases match TRBD2. The V gene's germline CDR1 is SGHAT and CDR2 FQNNGV. V was pared by 3 bases and J by 3 bases, with 2 bases of the junction left unmatched. This CDR3 is 15 amino acids long. The CDR3 DNA reads TGTGCCAGCAGCTTGAAGCGGGGGGACACCGGGGAGCTGTTTTTT. Amino acid sequence: CASSLKRGDTGELFF.

This clonotype was observed many times. V is TRBV20-1 and J is TRBJ2-3; D is unclear. Trimming took 6 bases from V and 2 from J, leaving 9 bases between them. The CDR3 spans 12 residues. From germline, CDR1 is DFQATT and CDR2 SNEGSKA (reference sequence). Here the CDR3 reads CSANQNTDTQYF. CDR3 nucleotides: TGCAGTGCCAATCAAAACACAGATACGCAGTATTTT.

This chain connects TRBV5-1 to TRBJ1-6, with TRBD1 matching over 10 bases. The J segment lost 11 bases and the V segment lost 1 base, leaving 6 bases of the junction unmatched. Per germline, CDR1 SGHRS and CDR2 YFSETQ. This CDR3 region has 15 residues. CDR3 sequence (DNA): TGCGCCAGCAGCTTGCCTGGGACAGGGGTTACACCCCTCCACTTT. Translation: CASSLPGTGVTPLHF.

This clonotype was observed a few times. The gene calls are TRBV5-1 and TRBJ1-1; tentatively, D is TRBD1 (6 bases). The CDR3 totals 15 residues. Per germline, CDR1 SGHRS and CDR2 YFSETQ. V lost 3 bases and J 1 base, leaving 13 bases between the germline ends. CDR3 residues: CASSSTGLENTEAFF. CDR3 bases: TGCGCCAGCAGCTCGACAGGCCTGGAGAACACTGAAGCTTTCTTT.

The genes are TRBV7-2 and TRBJ2-1, with 7 nucleotides matching TRBD2. The V segment lost 7 bases and the J segment 4 bases; nucleotides outside the gene matches: 7. The length of the CDR3 is 14 residues. Germline lookup yields CDR1 SGHTA and CDR2 FQGNSA. The CDR3 is CASKGRVFYNEQFF. The CDR3 DNA reads TGTGCCAGCAAGGGGAGGGTTTTTTACAATGAGCAGTTCTTC.